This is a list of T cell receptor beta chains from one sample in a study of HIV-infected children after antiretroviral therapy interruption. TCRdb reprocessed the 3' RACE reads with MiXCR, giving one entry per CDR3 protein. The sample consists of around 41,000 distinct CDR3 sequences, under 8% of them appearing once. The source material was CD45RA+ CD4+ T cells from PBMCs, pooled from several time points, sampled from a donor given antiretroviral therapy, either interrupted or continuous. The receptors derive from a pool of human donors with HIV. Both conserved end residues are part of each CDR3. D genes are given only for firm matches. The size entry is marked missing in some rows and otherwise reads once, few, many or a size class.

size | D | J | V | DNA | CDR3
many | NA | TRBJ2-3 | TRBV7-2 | TGTGCCAGCAGCTTAGTTTCCGATACGCAGTATTTT | CASSLVSDTQYF
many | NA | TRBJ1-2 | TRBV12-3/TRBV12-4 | TGTGCCAGCAGTTTTGAACCTAGCTATGGCTACACCTTC | CASSFEPSYGYTF
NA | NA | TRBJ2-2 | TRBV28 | TGTGCCAGCAGTTTATTGGTGGGCCTCTTAACCGGGGAGCTGTTTTTT | CASSLLVGLLTGELFF
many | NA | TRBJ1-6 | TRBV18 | TGTGCCAGCTCACCGGAACAGGGTGGCAATTCACCCCTCCACTTT | CASSPEQGGNSPLHF
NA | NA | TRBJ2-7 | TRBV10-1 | TGTGCCAGCGGTGATAACTGGGGGGGCGCTGATGAACAGTACTTC | CASGDNWGGADEQYF
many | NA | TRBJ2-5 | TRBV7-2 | TGTGCCAGCAGCCCCTCGGGGTACCAAGAGACCCAGTACTTC | CASSPSGYQETQYF
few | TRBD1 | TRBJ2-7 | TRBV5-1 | TGCGCCAGCAGCTTGGGAGTGACAGGGTTTTACGAGCAGTACTTC | CASSLGVTGFYEQYF
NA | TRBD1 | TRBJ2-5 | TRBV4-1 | TGCGCCAGCAGCCAAGGGCCCGGACAGGGGAGAGGAGAGACCCAGTACTTC | CASSQGPGQGRGETQYF
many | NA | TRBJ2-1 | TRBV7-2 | TGTGCCAGCAGCTTAGGGGAAGGGGAAGCGCAGTTCTTC | CASSLGEGEAQFF
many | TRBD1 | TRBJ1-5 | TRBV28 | TGTGCCAGCAGTCCGACAGGGGGCTGGGATCAGCCCCAGCATTTT | CASSPTGGWDQPQHF
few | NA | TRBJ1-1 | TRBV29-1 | TGCAGCGTTGATGGGGCTTGGAACACTGAAGCTTTCTTT | CSVDGAWNTEAFF
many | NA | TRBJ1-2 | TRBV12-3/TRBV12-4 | TGTGCCAGCAGTTATGATATGAGAAGCTATGGCTACACCTTC | CASSYDMRSYGYTF
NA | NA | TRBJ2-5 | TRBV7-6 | TGTGCCAGCAGAAGAGGCACAGGGCTGGAGACCCAGTACTTC | CASRRGTGLETQYF
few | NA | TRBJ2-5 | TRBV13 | TGTGCCAGCAGCTGGGGCGGGACCCAGTACTTC | CASSWGGTQYF
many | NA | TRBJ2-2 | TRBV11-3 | TGTGCCAGCAGCCCCCACGCGAACACCGGGGAGCTGTTTTTT | CASSPHANTGELFF
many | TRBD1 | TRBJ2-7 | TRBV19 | TGTGCCAGCAGTATACGGGACAGGGGGCGGGAACAGTACTTC | CASSIRDRGREQYF
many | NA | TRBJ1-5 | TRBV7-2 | TGTGCCAGCAGCTTAGACGGGCCCAATCAGCCCCAGCATTTT | CASSLDGPNQPQHF
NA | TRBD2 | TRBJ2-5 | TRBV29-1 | TGCAGCGTTGCAGTAGCGGGATCTCCTCGGGAGACCCAGTACTTC | CSVAVAGSPRETQYF
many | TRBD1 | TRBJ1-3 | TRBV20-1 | TGCAGTGCTCGGACAGGGGGAAGTGGAAACACCATATATTTT | CSARTGGSGNTIYF
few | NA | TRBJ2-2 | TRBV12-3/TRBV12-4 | TGTGCCAGCCTACTGGGTCAGAACACCGGGGAGCTGTTTTTT | CASLLGQNTGELFF
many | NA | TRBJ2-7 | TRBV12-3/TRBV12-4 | TGTGCCAGCAGTTCTTCTTCCCACTACGAGCAGTACTTC | CASSSSSHYEQYF
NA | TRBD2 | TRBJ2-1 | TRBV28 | TGTGCCAGCAGTTTAATGATAGCGGGGGGGAGTATATTCTTC | CASSLMIAGGSIFF
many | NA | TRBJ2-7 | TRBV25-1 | TGTGCCAGCAGTGAAGAGGTAGGGGCGATTAGCGAGCAGTACTTC | CASSEEVGAISEQYF
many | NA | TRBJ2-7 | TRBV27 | TGTGCCAGCAGTTCAACCGGGAAGCTCTACGAGCAGTACTTC | CASSSTGKLYEQYF
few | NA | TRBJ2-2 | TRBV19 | TGTGCCAGTATGAACACCGGGGAGCTGTTTTTT | CASMNTGELFF
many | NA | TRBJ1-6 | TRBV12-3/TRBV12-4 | TGTGCCAGCACCCCCGGGGGTATAGGTTCACCCCTCCACTTT | CASTPGGIGSPLHF
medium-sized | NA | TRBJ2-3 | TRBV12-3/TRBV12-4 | TGTGCCAGCAGTTTCCGGTCGTCAGCGGGCCCAATGGGAAATACAGATACGCAGTATTTT | CASSFRSSAGPMGNTDTQYF
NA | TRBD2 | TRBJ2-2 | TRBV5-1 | TGCGCCAGCAGCTCAAGTAGCGGGACGAACACCGGGGAGCTGTTTTTT | CASSSSSGTNTGELFF
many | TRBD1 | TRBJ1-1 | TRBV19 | TGTGCCAGTAAAACAGGGGGCAGAACTGAAGCTTTCTTT | CASKTGGRTEAFF
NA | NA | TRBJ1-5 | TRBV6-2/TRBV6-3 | TGTGCCAGCAGTTACGTGGGGCCGGGCAATCAGCCCCAGCATTTT | CASSYVGPGNQPQHF
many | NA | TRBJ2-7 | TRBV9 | TGTGCCAGCAGCGTAGGGAGTGGGAACTTCGAAGGGGGGCAGTACTTC | CASSVGSGNFEGGQYF
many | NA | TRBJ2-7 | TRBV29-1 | TGCAGCGCGGGGTCGGTGGGGAACGAGCAGTACTTC | CSAGSVGNEQYF
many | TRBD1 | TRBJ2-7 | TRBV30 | TGTGCCGGAACCGGGACAGCTGAGACCTACGAGCAGTACTTC | CAGTGTAETYEQYF
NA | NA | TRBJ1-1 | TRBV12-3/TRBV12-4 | TGTGCCAGCAGTTTAGCGGACAGTCTGAACACTGAAGCTTTCTTT | CASSLADSLNTEAFF
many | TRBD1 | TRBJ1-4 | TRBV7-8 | TGTGCCAGCAGCTGGGGACAGGGTTGGGATGAAAAACTGTTTTTT | CASSWGQGWDEKLFF
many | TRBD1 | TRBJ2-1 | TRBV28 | TGTGCCAGCAGCCACGGAGACAGGGGATCCTACAATGAGCAGTTCTTC | CASSHGDRGSYNEQFF
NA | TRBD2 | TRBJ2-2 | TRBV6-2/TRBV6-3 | TGTGCCAGCAGTTACTACCCGACTAGCGGGGGGTCTCGGGAGCTGTTTTTT | CASSYYPTSGGSRELFF
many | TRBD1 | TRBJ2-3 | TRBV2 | TGTGCCAGCTCCAATGAGGACAGGCCCTTCGCGGGCACAGATACGCAGTATTTT | CASSNEDRPFAGTDTQYF
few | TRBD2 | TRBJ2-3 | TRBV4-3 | TGCGCCAGCAGCCAACTCCTAGCGGGGGGCAGGGATACGCAGTATTTT | CASSQLLAGGRDTQYF
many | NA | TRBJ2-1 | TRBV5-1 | TGCGCCAGCAGGACGAGAAACAATGAGCAGTTCTTC | CASRTRNNEQFF
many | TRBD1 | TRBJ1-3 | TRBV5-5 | TGTGCCAGCAGCAGGGACAGGGCCATCTCTGGAAACACCATATATTTT | CASSRDRAISGNTIYF
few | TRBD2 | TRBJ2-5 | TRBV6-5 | TGTGCCAGCAGACACGGGGGGAAGCAAGAGACCCAGTACTTC | CASRHGGKQETQYF
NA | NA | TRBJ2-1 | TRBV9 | TGTGCCAGCAGCGTAGAACTCGGGACGCCATGGAATAACAATGAGCAGTTCTTC | CASSVELGTPWNNNEQFF
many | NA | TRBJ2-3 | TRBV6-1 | TGTGCCAGCTCCAGACGGGAAGGAACAGATACGCAGTATTTT | CASSRREGTDTQYF
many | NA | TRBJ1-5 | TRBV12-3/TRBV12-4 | TGTGCCAGCAGTCGCCGGGACAATCAGCCCCAGCATTTT | CASSRRDNQPQHF
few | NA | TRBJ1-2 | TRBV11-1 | TGTGCCAGCAGCAGGGACTTCAACTATGGCTACACCTTC | CASSRDFNYGYTF
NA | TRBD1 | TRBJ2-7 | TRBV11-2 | TGTGCCAGCAGCTCGATACCCCGGACAGGGATGACCTACGAGCAGTACTTC | CASSSIPRTGMTYEQYF
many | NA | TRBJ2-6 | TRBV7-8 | TGTGCCAGCAGCTTGGGACCCTCTGGGGCCAACGTCCTGACTTTC | CASSLGPSGANVLTF
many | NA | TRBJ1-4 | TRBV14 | TGTGCCAGCAGCCAAGTGGGGGCGATGGAAAAACTGTTTTTT | CASSQVGAMEKLFF
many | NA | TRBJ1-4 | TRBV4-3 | TGCGCCAGCAGCCGGATAGGAGGCAAGGATGAAAAACTGTTTTTT | CASSRIGGKDEKLFF
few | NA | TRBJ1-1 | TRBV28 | TGTGCCAGCAGAAACGGGGGAAACACTGAAGCTTTCTTT | CASRNGGNTEAFF
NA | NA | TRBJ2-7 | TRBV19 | TGTGCCAGCAGTATCCGGGACTGGGGGGATGAACAGTACTTC | CASSIRDWGDEQYF
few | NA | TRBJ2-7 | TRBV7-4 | TGTGCAAGCAGCCCCTGGGAACAGTACTTC | CASSPWEQYF
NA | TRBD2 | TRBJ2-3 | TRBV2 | TGTGCCAGCAGGCGGATAGCGGGGGGGGTAGATACGCAGTATTTT | CASRRIAGGVDTQYF
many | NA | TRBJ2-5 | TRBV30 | TGTGCCTGGAGTGCGGACTGGGGGAGTAACCAAGACACCCAGTACTTT | CAWSADWGSNQDTQYF
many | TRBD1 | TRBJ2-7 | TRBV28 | TGTGCCAGCAGTTTAATTCGTGGGACAGGGATCCACGAGCAGTACTTC | CASSLIRGTGIHEQYF
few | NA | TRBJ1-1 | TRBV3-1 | TGTGCCAGCAGCCAAAGAGGGCAAGGCTTCACTGAAGCTTTCTTT | CASSQRGQGFTEAFF
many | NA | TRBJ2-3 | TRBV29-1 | TGCAGCGTTGAATCGGGTACAGATACGCAGTATTTT | CSVESGTDTQYF
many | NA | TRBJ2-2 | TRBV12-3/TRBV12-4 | TGTGCCAGCACCCGGACAGCGAACACCGGGGAGCTGTTTTTT | CASTRTANTGELFF
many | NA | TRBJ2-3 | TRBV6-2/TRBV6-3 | TGTGCCAGCAGTGAATTCGGGACCGTTAACACAGATACGCAGTATTTT | CASSEFGTVNTDTQYF